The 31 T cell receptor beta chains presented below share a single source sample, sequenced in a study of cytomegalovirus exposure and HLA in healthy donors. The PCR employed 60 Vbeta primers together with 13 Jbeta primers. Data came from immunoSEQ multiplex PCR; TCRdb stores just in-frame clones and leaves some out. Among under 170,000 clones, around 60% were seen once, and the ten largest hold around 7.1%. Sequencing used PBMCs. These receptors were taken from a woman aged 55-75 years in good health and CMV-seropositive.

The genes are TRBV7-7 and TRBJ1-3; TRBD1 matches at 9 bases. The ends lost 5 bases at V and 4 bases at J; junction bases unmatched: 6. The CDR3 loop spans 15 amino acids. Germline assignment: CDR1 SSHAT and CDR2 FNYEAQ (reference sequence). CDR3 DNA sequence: TGTGCCAGCAGCCTAGGACAGGGGAGCGGAAACACCATATATTTT. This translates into CASSLGQGSGNTIYF.

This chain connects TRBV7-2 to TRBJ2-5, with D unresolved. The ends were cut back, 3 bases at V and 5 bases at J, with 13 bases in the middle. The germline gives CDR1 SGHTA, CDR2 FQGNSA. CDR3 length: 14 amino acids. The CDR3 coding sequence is TGTGCCAGCAGCTTCAGACACCTCCAGGAGACCCAGTACTTC. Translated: CASSFRHLQETQYF.

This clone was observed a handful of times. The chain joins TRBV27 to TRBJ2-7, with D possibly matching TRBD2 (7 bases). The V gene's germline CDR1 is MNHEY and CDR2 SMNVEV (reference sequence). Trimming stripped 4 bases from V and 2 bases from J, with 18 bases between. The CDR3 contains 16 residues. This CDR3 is CASSSLGAGDPYEQYF. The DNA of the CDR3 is TGTGCCAGCAGTTCGCTGGGGGCGGGAGACCCCTACGAGCAGTACTTC.

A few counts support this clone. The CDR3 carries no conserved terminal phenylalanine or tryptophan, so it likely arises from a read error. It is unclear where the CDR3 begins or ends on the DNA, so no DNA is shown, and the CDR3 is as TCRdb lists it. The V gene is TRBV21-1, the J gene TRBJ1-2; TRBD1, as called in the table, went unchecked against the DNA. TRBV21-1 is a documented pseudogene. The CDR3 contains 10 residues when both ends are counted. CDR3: CASSSRTGVV.

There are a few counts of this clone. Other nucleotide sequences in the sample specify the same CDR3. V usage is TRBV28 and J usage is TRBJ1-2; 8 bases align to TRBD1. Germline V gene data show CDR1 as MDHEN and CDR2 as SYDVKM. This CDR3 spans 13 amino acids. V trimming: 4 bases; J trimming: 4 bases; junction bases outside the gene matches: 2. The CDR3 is CASSSDRGYGYTF. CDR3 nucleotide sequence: TGTGCCAGCAGTTCCGACAGGGGCTATGGCTACACCTTC.

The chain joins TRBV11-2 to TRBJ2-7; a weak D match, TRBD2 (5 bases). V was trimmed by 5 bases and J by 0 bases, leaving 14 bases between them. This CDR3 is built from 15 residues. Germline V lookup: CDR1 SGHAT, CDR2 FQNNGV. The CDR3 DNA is TGTGCCAGCAGCCCCGGACGGGATCCCTCCTACGAGCAGTACTTC. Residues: CASSPGRDPSYEQYF. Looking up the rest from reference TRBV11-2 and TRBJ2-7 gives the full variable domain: EAGVAQSPRYKIIEKRQSVAFWCNPISGHATLYWYQQILGQGPKLLIQFQNNGVVDDSQLPKDRFSAERLKGVDSTLKIQPAKLEDSAVYLCASSPGRDPSYEQYFGPGTRLTVT.

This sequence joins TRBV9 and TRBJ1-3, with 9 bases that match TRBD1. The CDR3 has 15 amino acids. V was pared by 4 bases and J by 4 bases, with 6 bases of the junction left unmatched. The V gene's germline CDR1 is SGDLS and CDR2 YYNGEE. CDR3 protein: CASSSDRGTGNTIYF. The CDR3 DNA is TGTGCCAGCAGCTCCGACAGGGGGACCGGAAACACCATATATTTT.

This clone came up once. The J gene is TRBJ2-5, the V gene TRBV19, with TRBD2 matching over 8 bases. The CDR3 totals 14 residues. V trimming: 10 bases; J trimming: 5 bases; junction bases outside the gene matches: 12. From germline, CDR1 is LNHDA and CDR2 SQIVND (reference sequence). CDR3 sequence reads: CATTARPGGETQYF. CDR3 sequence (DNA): TGTGCCACCACGGCCCGGCCGGGGGGGGAGACCCAGTACTTC.

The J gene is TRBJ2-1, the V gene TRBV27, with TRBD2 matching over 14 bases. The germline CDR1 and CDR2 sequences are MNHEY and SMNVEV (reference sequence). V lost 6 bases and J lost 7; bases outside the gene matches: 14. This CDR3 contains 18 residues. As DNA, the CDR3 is TGTGCCAGCAGCCGACTCGAGGCGACTAGCGGGAGGGGAAATGAGCAGTTCTTC. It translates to CASSRLEATSGRGNEQFF.

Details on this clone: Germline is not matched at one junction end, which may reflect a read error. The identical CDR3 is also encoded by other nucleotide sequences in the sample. CDR3 DNA sequence: TGCGCCAGCAATCGAAGGTGGGACAGTAATGAAAAACTGTTTTTT. It encodes CASNRRWDSNEKLFF. This chain uses TRBV6-1 with TRBJ1-4, with 7 positions matching TRBD1. This CDR3 has 15 residues. Per the germline V gene, CDR1 is MNHNS and CDR2 is SASEGT.

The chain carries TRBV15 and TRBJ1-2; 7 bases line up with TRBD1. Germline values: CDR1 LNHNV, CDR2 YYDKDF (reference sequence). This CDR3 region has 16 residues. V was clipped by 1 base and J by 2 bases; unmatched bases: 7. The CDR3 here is CATSRVPRGTNYGYTF. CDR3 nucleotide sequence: TGTGCCACCAGCAGAGTCCCCAGGGGGACAAACTATGGCTACACCTTC.

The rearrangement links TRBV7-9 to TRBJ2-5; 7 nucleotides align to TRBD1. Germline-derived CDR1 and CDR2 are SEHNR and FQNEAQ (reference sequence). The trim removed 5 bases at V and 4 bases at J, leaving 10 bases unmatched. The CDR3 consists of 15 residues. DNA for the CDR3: TGTGCCAGCAGCCCCCGGGACAGCTACCCAGAGACCCAGTACTTC. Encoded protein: CASSPRDSYPETQYF.

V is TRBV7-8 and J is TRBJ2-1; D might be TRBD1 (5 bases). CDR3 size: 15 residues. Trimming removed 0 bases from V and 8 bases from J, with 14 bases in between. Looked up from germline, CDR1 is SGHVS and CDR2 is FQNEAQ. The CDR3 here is CASSLARLSRDEQFF. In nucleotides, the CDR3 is TGTGCCAGCAGCTTAGCGCGCCTTAGCAGGGATGAGCAGTTCTTC. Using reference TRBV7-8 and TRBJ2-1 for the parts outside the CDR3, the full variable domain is GAGVSQSPRYKVAKRGQDVALRCDPISGHVSLFWYQQALGQGPEFLTYFQNEAQLDKSGLPSDRFFAERPEGSVSTLKIQRTQQEDSAVYLCASSLARLSRDEQFFGPGTRLTVL.

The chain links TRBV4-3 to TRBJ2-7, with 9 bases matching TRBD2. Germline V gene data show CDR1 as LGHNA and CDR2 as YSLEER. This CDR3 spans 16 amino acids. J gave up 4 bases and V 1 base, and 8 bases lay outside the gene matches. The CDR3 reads CASSQALAGVGYEQYF. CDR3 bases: TGCGCCAGCAGCCAAGCATTAGCGGGAGTAGGTTACGAGCAGTACTTC.

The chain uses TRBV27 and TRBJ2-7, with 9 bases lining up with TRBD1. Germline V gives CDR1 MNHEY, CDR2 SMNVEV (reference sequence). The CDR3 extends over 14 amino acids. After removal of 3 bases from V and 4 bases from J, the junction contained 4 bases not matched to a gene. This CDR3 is CASSLAQGAYEQYF. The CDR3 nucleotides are TGTGCCAGCAGTTTGGCACAGGGGGCTTACGAGCAGTACTTC.

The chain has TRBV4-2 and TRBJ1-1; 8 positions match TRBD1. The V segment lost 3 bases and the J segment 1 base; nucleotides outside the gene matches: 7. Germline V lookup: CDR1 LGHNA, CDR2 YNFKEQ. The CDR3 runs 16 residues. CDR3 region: CASSHQIGTGNTEAFF. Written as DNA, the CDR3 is TGTGCCAGCAGCCACCAAATTGGGACAGGGAACACTGAAGCTTTCTTT.

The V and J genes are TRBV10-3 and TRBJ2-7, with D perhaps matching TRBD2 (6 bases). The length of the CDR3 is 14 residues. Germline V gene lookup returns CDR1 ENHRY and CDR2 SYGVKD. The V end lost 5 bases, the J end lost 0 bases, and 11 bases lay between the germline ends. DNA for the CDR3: TGTGCCATCAGTAAGGCGGGGCGCTCCTACGAGCAGTACTTC. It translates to CAISKAGRSYEQYF.

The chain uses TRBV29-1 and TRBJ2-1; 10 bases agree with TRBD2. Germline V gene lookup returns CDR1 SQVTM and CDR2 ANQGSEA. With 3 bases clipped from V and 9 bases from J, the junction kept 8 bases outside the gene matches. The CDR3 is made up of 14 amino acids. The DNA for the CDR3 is TGCAGCGTTGATAGGCTAGCGGGAGCCGGTGAGCAGTTCTTC. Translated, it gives CSVDRLAGAGEQFF.

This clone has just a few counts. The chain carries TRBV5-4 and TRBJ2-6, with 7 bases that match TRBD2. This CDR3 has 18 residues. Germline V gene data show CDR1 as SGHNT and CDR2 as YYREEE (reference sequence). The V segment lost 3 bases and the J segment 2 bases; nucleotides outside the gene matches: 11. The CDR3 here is CASSSAPGAGAGANVLTF. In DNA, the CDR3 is TGTGCCAGCAGCTCGGCCCCCGGGGCGGGAGCTGGGGCCAACGTCCTGACTTTC.

In DNA, the CDR3 is TGTGCCAGCAGCTTGGACAGAGATCAGCCCCAGCATTTT. Amino acids: CASSLDRDQPQHF. The V and J genes are TRBV7-3 and TRBJ1-5; tentatively, D is TRBD1 (6 bases). Germline V gene sequence: CDR1 SGHTA, CDR2 FQGTGA. The CDR3 is 13 residues long. With 3 bases removed from V and 5 bases from J, the gap between germline ends came to 8 bases.

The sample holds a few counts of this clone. The CDR3 DNA is TGTGCCAGCAGTTACGGACAGGGGGCTTGGGCTGGAAACACCATATATTTT. It encodes CASSYGQGAWAGNTIYF. The chain employs TRBV28 and TRBJ1-3, with TRBD1 matching 11 bases. The CDR3 loop spans 17 amino acids. In germline, CDR1 is MDHEN, CDR2 SYDVKM. Unmatched junction bases numbered 7, after V lost 4 bases and J lost 2 bases.

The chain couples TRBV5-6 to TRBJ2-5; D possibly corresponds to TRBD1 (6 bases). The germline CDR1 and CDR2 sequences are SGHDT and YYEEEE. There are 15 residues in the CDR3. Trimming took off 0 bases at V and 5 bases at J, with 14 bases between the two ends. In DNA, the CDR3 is TGTGCCAGCAGCTTGGGGGCAACTCAGGGGGAGACCCAGTACTTC. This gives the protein CASSLGATQGETQYF.

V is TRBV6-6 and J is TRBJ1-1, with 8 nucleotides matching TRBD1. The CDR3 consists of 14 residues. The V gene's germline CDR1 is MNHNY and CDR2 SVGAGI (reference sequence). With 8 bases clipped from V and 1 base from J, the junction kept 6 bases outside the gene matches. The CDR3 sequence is CASVTDRGNTEAFF. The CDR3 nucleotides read TGTGCCAGCGTTACAGACAGGGGGAACACTGAAGCTTTCTTT.

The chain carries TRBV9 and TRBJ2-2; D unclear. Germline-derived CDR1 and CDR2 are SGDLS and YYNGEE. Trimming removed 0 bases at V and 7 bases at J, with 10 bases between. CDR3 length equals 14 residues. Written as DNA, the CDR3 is TGTGCCAGCAGCGTAGACTTTGTCGGCGGGGAGCTGTTTTTT. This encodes CASSVDFVGGELFF.

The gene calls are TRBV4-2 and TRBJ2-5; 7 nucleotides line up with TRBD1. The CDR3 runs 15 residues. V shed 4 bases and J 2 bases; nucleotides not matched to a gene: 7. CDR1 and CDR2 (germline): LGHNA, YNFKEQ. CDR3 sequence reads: CASSPGTTGQETQYF. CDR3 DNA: TGTGCCAGCAGCCCCGGGACGACAGGGCAAGAGACCCAGTACTTC.

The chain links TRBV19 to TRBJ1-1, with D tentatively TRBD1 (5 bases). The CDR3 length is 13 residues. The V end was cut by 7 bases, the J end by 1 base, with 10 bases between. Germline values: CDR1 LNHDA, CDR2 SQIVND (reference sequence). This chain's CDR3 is CASTTAQNTEAFF. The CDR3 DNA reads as TGTGCCAGTACGACAGCACAGAACACTGAAGCTTTCTTT. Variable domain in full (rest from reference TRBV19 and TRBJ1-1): DGGITQSPKYLFRKEGQNVTLSCEQNLNHDAMYWYRQDPGQGLRLIYYSQIVNDFQKGDIAEGYSVSREKKESFPLTVTSAQKNPTAFYLCASTTAQNTEAFFGQGTRLTVV.

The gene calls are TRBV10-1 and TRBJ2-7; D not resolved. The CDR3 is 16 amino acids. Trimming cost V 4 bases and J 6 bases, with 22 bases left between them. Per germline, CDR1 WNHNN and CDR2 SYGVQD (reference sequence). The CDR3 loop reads CASSVVAGSYPGEQYF. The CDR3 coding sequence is TGCGCCAGCAGTGTCGTGGCAGGTTCCTACCCTGGCGAGCAGTACTTC.

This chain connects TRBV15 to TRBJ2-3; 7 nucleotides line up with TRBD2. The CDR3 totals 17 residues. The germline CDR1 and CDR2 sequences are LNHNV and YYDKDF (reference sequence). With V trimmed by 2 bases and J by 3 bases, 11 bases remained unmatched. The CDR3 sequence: CATSRPFGAGATDTQYF. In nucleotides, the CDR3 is TGTGCCACCAGCAGACCTTTCGGGGCGGGAGCTACAGATACGCAGTATTTT.

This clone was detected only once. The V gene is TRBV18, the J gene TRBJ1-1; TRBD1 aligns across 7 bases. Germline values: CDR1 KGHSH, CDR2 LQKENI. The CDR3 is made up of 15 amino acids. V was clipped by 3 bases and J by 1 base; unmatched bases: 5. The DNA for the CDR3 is TGTGCCAGCTCACCCAACAGGGGACAGAACACTGAAGCTTTCTTT. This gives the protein CASSPNRGQNTEAFF.

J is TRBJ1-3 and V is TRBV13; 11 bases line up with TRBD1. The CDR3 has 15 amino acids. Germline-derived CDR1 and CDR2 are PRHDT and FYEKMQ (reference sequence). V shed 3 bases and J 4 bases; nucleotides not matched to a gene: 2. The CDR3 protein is CASSLDRGQGNTIYF. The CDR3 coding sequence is TGTGCCAGCAGCTTGGACAGGGGGCAAGGAAACACCATATATTTT.

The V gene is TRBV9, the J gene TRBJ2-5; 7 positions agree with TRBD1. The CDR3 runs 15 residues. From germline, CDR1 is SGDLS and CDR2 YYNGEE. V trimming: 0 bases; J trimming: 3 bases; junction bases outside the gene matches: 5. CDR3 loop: CASSVDSGTEETQYF. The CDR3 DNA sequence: TGTGCCAGCAGCGTAGATTCGGGGACAGAAGAGACCCAGTACTTC.